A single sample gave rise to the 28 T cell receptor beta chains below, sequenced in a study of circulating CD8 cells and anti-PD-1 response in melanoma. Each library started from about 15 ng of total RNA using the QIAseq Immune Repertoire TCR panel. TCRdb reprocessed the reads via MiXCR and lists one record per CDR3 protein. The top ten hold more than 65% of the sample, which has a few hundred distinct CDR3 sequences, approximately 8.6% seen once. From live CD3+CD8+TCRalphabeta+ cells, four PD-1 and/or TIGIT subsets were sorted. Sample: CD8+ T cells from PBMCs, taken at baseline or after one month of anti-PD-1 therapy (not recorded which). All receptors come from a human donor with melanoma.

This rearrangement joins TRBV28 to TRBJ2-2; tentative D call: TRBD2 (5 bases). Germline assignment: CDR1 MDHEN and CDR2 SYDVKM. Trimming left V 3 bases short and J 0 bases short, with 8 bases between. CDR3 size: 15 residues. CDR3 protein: CASSFEAANTGELFF. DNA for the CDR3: TGTGCCAGCAGTTTTGAAGCGGCGAACACCGGGGAGCTGTTTTTT.

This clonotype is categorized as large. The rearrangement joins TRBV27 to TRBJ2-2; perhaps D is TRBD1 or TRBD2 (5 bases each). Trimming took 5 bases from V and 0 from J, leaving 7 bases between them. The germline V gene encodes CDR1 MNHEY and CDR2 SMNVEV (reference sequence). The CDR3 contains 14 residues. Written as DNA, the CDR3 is TGTGCCAGCAGTACGGGACCGAACACCGGGGAGCTGTTTTTT. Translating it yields CASSTGPNTGELFF.

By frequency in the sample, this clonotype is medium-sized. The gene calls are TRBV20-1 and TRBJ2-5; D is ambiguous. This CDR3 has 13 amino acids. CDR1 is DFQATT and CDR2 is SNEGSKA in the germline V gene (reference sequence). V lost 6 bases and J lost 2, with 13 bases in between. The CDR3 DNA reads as TGCAGTGCCCTAGACGACTTTCAAGAGACCCAGTACTTC. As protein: CSALDDFQETQYF.

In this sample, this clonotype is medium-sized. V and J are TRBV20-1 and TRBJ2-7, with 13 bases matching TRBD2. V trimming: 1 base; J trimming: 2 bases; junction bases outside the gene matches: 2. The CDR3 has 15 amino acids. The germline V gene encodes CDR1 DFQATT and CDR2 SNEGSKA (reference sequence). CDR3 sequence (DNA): TGCAGTGCTAGAGGGACTAGCGGGAGTGCCTACGAGCAGTACTTC. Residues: CSARGTSGSAYEQYF.

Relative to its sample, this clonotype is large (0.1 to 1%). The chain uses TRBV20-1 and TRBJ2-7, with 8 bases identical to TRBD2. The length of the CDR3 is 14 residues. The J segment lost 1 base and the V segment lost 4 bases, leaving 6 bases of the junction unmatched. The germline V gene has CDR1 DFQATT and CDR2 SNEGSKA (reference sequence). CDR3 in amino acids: CSAIPLAESYEQYF. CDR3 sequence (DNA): TGCAGTGCTATTCCACTAGCGGAATCCTACGAGCAGTACTTC.

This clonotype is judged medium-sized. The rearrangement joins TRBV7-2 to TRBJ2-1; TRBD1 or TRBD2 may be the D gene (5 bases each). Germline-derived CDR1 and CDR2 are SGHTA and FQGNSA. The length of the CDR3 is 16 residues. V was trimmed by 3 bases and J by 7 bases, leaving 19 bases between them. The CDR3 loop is CASSFRGVEPQNEQFF. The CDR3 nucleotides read TGTGCCAGCAGCTTCCGAGGGGTGGAGCCGCAAAATGAGCAGTTCTTC.

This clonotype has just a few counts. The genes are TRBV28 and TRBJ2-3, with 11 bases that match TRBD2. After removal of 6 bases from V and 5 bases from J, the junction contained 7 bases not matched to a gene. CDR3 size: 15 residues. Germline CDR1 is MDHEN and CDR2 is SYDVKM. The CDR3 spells CASSRLAGRGDTQYF. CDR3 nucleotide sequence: TGTGCCAGCAGCCGACTAGCGGGACGGGGAGATACGCAGTATTTT.

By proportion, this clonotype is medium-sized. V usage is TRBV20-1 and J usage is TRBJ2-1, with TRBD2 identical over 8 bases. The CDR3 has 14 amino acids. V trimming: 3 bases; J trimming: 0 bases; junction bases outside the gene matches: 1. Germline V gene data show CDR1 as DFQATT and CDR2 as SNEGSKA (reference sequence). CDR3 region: CSASGLASYNEQFF. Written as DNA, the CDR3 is TGCAGTGCTAGTGGACTAGCCTCCTACAATGAGCAGTTCTTC.

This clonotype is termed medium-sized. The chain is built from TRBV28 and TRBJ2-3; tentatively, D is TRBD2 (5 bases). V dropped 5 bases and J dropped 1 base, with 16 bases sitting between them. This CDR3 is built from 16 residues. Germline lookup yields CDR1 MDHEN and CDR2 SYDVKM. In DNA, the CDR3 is TGTGCCAGCAGTCCCCCCAGCGGTACTGGCACAGATACGCAGTATTTT. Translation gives CASSPPSGTGTDTQYF.

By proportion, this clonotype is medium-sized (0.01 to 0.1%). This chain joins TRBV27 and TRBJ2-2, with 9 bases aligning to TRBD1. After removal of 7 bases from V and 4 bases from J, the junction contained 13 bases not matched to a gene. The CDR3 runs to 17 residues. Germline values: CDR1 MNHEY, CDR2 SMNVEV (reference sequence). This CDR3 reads CASTPWKGQGGTGELFF. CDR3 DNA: TGTGCCAGCACCCCGTGGAAGGGACAGGGCGGCACCGGGGAGCTGTTTTTT.

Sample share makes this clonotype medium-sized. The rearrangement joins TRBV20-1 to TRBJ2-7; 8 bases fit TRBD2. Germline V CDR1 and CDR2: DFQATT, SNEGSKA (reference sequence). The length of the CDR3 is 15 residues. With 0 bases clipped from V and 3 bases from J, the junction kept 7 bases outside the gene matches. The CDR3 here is CSARDVSGINYEQYF. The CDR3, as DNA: TGCAGTGCTAGAGATGTTAGCGGGATAAACTACGAGCAGTACTTC.

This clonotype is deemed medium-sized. CDR3 bases: TGTGCCAGCAGTTCCTCGCGGGAGGGCGACTCGGGTTTGGTTGAGACCCAGTACTTC. Translating gives CASSSSREGDSGLVETQYF. J is TRBJ2-5 and V is TRBV28; TRBD2 agrees at 9 bases. The germline CDR1 and CDR2 sequences are MDHEN and SYDVKM. The CDR3 extends over 19 amino acids. With V trimmed by 4 bases and J by 5 bases, 20 bases remained unmatched.

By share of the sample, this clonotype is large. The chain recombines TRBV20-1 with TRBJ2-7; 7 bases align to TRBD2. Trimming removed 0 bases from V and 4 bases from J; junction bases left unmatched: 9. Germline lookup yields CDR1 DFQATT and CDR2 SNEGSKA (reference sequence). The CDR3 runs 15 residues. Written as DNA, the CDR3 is TGCAGTGCTAGAGATGTTGCGGGAGTTGGTTACGAGCAGTACTTC. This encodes CSARDVAGVGYEQYF.

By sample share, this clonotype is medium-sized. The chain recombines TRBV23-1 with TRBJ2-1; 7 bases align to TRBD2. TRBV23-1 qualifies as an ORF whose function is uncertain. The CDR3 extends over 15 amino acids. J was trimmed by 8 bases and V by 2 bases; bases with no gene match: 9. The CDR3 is CASSQGGDLTHEQFF. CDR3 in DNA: TGCGCCAGCAGTCAAGGGGGGGACCTTACCCATGAGCAGTTCTTC.

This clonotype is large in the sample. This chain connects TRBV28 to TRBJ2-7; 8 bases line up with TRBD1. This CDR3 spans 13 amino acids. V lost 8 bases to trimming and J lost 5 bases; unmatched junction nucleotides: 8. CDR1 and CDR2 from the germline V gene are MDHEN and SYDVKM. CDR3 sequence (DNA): TGTGCCAGCGGGGAGGACAGGGATGACGAGCAGTACTTC. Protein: CASGEDRDDEQYF.

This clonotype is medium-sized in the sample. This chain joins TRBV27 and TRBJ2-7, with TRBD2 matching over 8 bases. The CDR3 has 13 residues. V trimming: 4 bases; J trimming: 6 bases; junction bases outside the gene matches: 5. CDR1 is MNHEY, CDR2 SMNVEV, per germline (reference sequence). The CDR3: CASSSTSAGEQYF. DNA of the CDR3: TGTGCCAGCAGTTCGACTAGCGCCGGCGAGCAGTACTTC.

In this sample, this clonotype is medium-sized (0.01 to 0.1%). This chain's CDR3 is CSARDRDRSGNTIYF. Here the CDR3 DNA reads TGCAGTGCTAGAGATCGGGACCGCTCTGGAAACACCATATATTTT. The V gene is TRBV20-1, the J gene TRBJ1-3, with D maybe TRBD1 (5 bases). V gave up 0 bases and J gave up 0 bases, with 9 bases separating them. The germline V gene encodes CDR1 DFQATT and CDR2 SNEGSKA (reference sequence). This CDR3 has 15 amino acids.

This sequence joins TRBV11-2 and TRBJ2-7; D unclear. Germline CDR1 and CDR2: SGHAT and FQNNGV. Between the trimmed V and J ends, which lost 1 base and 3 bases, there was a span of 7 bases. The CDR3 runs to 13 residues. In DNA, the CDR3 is TGTGCCAGCAGCTTAGGAGGACGCTACGAGCAGTACTTC. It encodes CASSLGGRYEQYF.

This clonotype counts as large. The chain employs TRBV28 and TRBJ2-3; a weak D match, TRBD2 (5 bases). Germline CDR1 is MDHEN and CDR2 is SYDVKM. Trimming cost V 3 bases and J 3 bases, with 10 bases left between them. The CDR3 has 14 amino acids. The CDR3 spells CASSFQRRTDTQYF. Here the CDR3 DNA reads TGTGCCAGCAGTTTCCAGCGGAGGACAGATACGCAGTATTTT.

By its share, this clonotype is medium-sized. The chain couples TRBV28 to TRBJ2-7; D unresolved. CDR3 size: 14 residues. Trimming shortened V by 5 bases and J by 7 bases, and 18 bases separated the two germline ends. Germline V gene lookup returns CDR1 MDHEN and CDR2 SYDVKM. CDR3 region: CASSPPSAGREQYF. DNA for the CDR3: TGTGCCAGCAGTCCACCCTCGGCCGGTCGAGAGCAGTACTTC.

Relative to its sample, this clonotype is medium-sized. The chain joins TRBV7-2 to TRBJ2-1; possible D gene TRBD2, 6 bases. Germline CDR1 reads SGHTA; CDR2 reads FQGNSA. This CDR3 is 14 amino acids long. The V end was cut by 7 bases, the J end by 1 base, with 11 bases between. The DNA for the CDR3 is TGTGCCAGCACCCGCGGGAAATCCTACAATGAGCAGTTCTTC. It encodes CASTRGKSYNEQFF.

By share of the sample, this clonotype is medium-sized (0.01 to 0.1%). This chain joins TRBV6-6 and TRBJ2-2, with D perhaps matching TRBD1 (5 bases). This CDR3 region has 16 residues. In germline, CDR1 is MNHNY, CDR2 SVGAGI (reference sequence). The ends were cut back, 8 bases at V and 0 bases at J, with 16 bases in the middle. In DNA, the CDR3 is TGTGCCAGCGGACAAGATTTTTGGCCGAACACCGGGGAGCTGTTTTTT. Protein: CASGQDFWPNTGELFF.

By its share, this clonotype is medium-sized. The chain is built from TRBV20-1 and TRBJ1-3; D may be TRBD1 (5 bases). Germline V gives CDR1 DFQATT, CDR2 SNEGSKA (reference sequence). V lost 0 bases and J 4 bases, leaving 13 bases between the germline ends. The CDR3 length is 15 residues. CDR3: CSARDQYRSGNTIYF. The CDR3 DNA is TGCAGTGCTAGAGATCAGTACAGGTCGGGAAACACCATATATTTT.

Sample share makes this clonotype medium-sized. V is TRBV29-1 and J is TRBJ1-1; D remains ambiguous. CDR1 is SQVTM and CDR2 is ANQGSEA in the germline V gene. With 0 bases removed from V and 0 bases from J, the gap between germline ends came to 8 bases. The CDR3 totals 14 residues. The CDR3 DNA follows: TGCAGCGTTGAAGATCCCAGGTTGAACACTGAAGCTTTCTTT. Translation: CSVEDPRLNTEAFF.

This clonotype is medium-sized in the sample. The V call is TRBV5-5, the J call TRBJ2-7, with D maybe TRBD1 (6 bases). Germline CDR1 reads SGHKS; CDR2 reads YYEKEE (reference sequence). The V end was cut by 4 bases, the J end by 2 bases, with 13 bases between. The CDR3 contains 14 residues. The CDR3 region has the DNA TGTGCCAGCAGCCATACCGGGACAACCTACGAGCAGTACTTC. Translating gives CASSHTGTTYEQYF.

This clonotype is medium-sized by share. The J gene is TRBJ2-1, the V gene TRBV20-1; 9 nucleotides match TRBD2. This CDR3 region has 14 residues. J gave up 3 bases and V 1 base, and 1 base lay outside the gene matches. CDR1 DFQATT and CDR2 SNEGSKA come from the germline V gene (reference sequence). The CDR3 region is CSARGTSDYNEQFF. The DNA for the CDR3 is TGCAGTGCTAGAGGGACTAGCGACTACAATGAGCAGTTCTTC.

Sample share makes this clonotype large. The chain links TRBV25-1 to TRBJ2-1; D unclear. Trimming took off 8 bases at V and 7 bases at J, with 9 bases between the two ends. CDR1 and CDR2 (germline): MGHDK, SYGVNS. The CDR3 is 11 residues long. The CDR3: CASGDSNEQFF. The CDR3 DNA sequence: TGTGCCAGCGGGGATTCGAATGAGCAGTTCTTC.

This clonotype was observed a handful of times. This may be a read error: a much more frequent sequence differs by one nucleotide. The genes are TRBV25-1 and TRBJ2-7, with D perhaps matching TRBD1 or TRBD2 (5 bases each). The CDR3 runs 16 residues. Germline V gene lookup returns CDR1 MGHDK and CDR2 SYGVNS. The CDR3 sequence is CASGEAGTASSYEQYF. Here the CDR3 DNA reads TGTGCCAGCGGTGAAGCCGGGACCGCGAGCTCCTACGAGCAGTACTTC.